This T cell receptor (beta chain) was identified in a study of OX40 agonist ivuxolimab in advanced cancers. Background on the study: Every patient in dose escalation had hepatocellular carcinoma, melanoma, renal cell or head and neck cancer. In three patients, partial responses were observed, one with hepatocellular carcinoma and two with cutaneous melanoma.

Regarding this clone: The target antigen is unknown.

Sequenced by immunoSEQ multiplex PCR; TCRdb stores in-frame clones only, minus some. The sample contains 15,000 to 20,000 clones, about 60% of which appear only once. Study results and limitations: Expanded peripheral T-cell antigen specificity went undetermined.

This CDR3 has 13 amino acids. Trimming removed 4 bases at V and 8 bases at J, with 11 bases between. Germline V gene lookup returns CDR1 MGHRA and CDR2 YSYEKL. This specimen was CD4+ or CD8+ T cells sorted from blood, taken in a trial of the OX40 agonist ivuxolimab. The gene calls are TRBV4-1 and TRBJ1-4; maybe TRBD1 (6 bases). The receptor was isolated from an adult with an advanced solid tumor such as melanoma, head and neck, liver or kidney cancer. The chain's CDR3 is CASSPGGTEKLFF. CDR3 sequence (DNA): TGCGCCAGCAGCCCGGGGGGGACAGAAAAACTGTTTTTT.